There are a few counts of the clone carrying this T cell receptor beta chain. The sample belongs to a study of shared T cell receptors in the human thymus. The CDR3 runs 13 residues. V was clipped by 10 bases and J by 1 base, with 14 bases between them. Germline lookup yields CDR1 MDHEN and CDR2 SYDVKM. The assay was immunoSEQ multiplex PCR, and TCRdb's table has in-frame clones only and misses some. This sample has approximately 580,000 clones, with approximately 80% found just once. These data were likewise used in another study, on human thymus T cells.

This TCR derives from a boy younger than two with a congenital heart defect. This sequence joins TRBV28 and TRBJ2-7; possibly TRBD2 for D (6 bases). Sequencing was performed on thymocytes. The CDR3 DNA follows: TGTGCCACCACCTGGGCGGGATCCTACGAGCAGTACTTC. Its translation is CATTWAGSYEQYF.